This T cell receptor (beta chain) was profiled in a study of blood T cell repertoires in COVID-19. Looking at the study overall: The study drew acute and convalescent COVID-19 samples from the United States, Italy and Spain. From T cells, B-cell-depleted T cells, or PBMCs came the material, which was cDNA or gDNA.

The CDR3 has 14 amino acids. The V and J ends lost 5 bases and 5 bases, in that order; junction bases with no gene match: 8. Looked up from germline, CDR1 is MNHEY and CDR2 is SMNVEV (reference sequence). Methods used by the authors: The authors estimated nucleated cell counts from reference gene primer amplification. Measured with immunoSEQ multiplex PCR; TCRdb has only the in-frame clones, and not every one. From that table come the V and J calls and clone size; the DNA was used to work out D and trimming. Here the sample spans approximately 250,000 clones, 80% to 90% being singletons. Specimen: peripheral blood. V gene TRBV27 combines with J gene TRBJ2-5; TRBD2 matches 7 bases. This TCR derives from a man aged 60 to 69 with acute or convalescent COVID-19. The chain's CDR3 is CASSPWGAGETQYF. The DNA for the CDR3 is TGTGCCAGCAGTCCGTGGGGAGCGGGGGAGACCCAGTACTTC.